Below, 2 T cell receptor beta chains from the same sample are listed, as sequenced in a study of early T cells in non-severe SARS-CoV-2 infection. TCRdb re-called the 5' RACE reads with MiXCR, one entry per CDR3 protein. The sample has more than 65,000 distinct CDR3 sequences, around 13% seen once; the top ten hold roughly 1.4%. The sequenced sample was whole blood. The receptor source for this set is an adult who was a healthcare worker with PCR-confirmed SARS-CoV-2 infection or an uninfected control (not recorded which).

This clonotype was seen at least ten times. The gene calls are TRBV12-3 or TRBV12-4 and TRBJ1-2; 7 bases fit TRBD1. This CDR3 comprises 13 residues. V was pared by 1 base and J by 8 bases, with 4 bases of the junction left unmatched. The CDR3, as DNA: TGTGCCAGCAGTTTAGGGACAGGTAGGGGCTACACCTTC. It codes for CASSLGTGRGYTF.

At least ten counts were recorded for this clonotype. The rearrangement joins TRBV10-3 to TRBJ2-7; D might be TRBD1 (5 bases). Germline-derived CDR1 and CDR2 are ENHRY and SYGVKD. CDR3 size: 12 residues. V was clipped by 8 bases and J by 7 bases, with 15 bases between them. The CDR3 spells CAIGATGGEQYF. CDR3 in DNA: TGTGCCATCGGGGCTACTGGTGGGGAGCAGTACTTC.